This passage covers 18 T cell receptor beta chains from one sample sequenced in a study of T cell responses to AZD1222 COVID-19 vaccine. Some clones are missing from TCRdb's copy, which holds only in-frame ones; the method was immunoSEQ multiplex PCR. The data hold 150,000 or so clones, with 85% to 95% observed a single time. Sequenced here: peripheral blood, sampled 28 days after the second AZD1222 dose. All receptors derive from an adult who received the AZD1222 COVID-19 vaccine.

The chain carries TRBV7-9 and TRBJ2-2, with D perhaps TRBD1 or TRBD2 (5 bases each). The CDR3 consists of 13 residues. V lost 4 bases to trimming and J lost 6 bases, with 9 bases between them. CDR1 is SEHNR and CDR2 is FQNEAQ in the germline V gene (reference sequence). CDR3 sequence: CASSSRGSGELFF. Here the CDR3 DNA reads TGTGCCAGCAGCTCGAGGGGCTCCGGGGAGCTGTTTTTT.

This clone was counted a few times. The gene calls are TRBV2 and TRBJ1-1; 8 bases line up with TRBD1. Trimming at V came to 7 bases and at J to 10 bases, leaving 8 bases not matched to a gene. The CDR3 totals 12 residues. Looked up from germline, CDR1 is SNHLY and CDR2 is FYNNEI. The chain's CDR3 is CASNQGQGAAFF. The CDR3 nucleotides read TGTGCCAGCAACCAAGGACAGGGTGCAGCTTTCTTT.

The chain is built from TRBV18 and TRBJ1-1; possible D gene TRBD1, 6 bases. The germline V and J ends were trimmed by 0 bases and 3 bases, with 17 bases remaining between them. Germline V gene lookup returns CDR1 KGHSH and CDR2 LQKENI. This CDR3 has 17 amino acids. CDR3: CASSPPRGQGLDTEAFF. The DNA of the CDR3 is TGTGCCAGCTCACCACCCCGGGGCCAGGGGTTGGACACTGAAGCTTTCTTT.

This chain links TRBV15 with TRBJ2-5; tentative D call: TRBD2 (6 bases). CDR1 and CDR2 from the germline V gene are LNHNV and YYDKDF (reference sequence). This CDR3 has 13 residues. The V gene lost 6 bases and the J gene lost 4 bases, with 12 bases spanning the gap. This CDR3 reads CATRTRGAETQYF. CDR3 coding DNA: TGTGCCACCAGGACCCGCGGGGCAGAGACCCAGTACTTC. The full variable domain, rest sourced from reference TRBV15 and TRBJ2-5, is DAMVIQNPRYQVTQFGKPVTLSCSQTLNHNVMYWYQQKSSQAPKLLFHYYDKDFNNEADTPDNFQSRRPNTSFCFLDIRSPGLGDTAMYLCATRTRGAETQYFGPGTRLLVL.

The J gene is TRBJ1-2, the V gene TRBV3-1 (or the pseudogene TRBV3-2), with D perhaps TRBD1 (5 bases). V lost 4 bases and J 6 bases, leaving 15 bases between the germline ends. The CDR3 spans 14 residues. CDR1 and CDR2 (germline): LGHDT, YNNKEL (reference sequence). Written as DNA, the CDR3 is TGTGCCAGCAGCCCCCGGGACGGCCGTCATGGCTACACCTTC. Amino acids: CASSPRDGRHGYTF.

The rearrangement uses TRBV2 and TRBJ1-6, with 8 bases identical to TRBD1. CDR3 length: 15 amino acids. Germline V CDR1 and CDR2: SNHLY, FYNNEI. Unmatched junction bases numbered 5, after V lost 7 bases and J lost 3 bases. CDR3 amino acids: CASTLDRDYNSPLHF. The CDR3 nucleotides are TGTGCCAGCACTTTGGACAGGGACTATAATTCACCCCTCCACTTT. Full variable domain (rest looked up from reference TRBV2 and TRBJ1-6): EPEVTQTPSHQVTQMGQEVILRCVPISNHLYFYWYRQILGQKVEFLVSFYNNEISEKSEIFDDQFSVERPDGSNFTLKIRSTKLEDSAMYFCASTLDRDYNSPLHFGNGTRLTVT.

The CDR3 is CASSRVGGSGNIQYF. The CDR3 coding sequence is TGTGCCAGCAGCCGGGTCGGCGGGAGCGGAAACATTCAGTACTTC. The chain couples TRBV3-1 (or the pseudogene TRBV3-2) to TRBJ2-4; 7 nucleotides match TRBD2. Germline CDR1 and CDR2: LGHDT and YNNKEL (reference sequence). Trimming removed 4 bases from V and 6 bases from J; junction bases left unmatched: 9. The CDR3 contains 15 residues.

Judged by abundance, this clone is medium-sized. The V call is TRBV27, the J call TRBJ2-7, with TRBD1 matching over 8 bases. Germline CDR1 MNHEY, CDR2 SMNVEV (reference sequence). The CDR3 extends over 14 amino acids. The trim removed 8 bases at V and 0 bases at J, leaving 6 bases unmatched. The CDR3 spells CASYGQGSSYEQYF. DNA of the CDR3: TGTGCCAGCTATGGACAGGGAAGCTCCTACGAGCAGTACTTC.

The genes are TRBV19 and TRBJ1-2; no firm D call. This CDR3 region has 13 residues. V was cut by 0 bases and J by 5 bases, with 7 bases left in between. Per the germline V gene, CDR1 is LNHDA and CDR2 is SQIVND (reference sequence). CDR3 in amino acids: CASSIDNRYGYTF. CDR3 DNA: TGTGCCAGTAGTATAGACAATCGATATGGCTACACCTTC.

This sequence joins TRBV12-3 or TRBV12-4 and TRBJ2-4, with D maybe TRBD2 (5 bases). This CDR3 has 12 amino acids. Trimming took 5 bases from V and 7 from J, leaving 9 bases between them. Here the CDR3 DNA reads TGTGCCAGCAGTGCTACTAGGAACATTCAGTACTTC. Translating gives CASSATRNIQYF.

The chain uses TRBV25-1 and TRBJ1-1; TRBD1 aligns across 9 bases. The germline V gene encodes CDR1 MGHDK and CDR2 SYGVNS. This CDR3 contains 14 residues. Trimming at V came to 4 bases and at J to 7 bases, leaving 7 bases not matched to a gene. In DNA, the CDR3 is TGTGCCAGCAGTGCCTACAGGGGGCATAGTGAAGCTTTCTTT. It is translated as CASSAYRGHSEAFF. Full variable domain (rest looked up from reference TRBV25-1 and TRBJ1-1): EADIYQTPRYLVIGTGKKITLECSQTMGHDKMYWYQQDPGMELHLIHYSYGVNSTEKGDLSSESTVSRIRTEHFPLTLESARPSHTSQYLCASSAYRGHSEAFFGQGTRLTVV.

The chain recombines TRBV4-1 with TRBJ2-3; possible D gene TRBD2, 5 bases. CDR3 length equals 15 residues. Germline CDR1 and CDR2: MGHRA and YSYEKL. The V end was cut by 3 bases, the J end by 2 bases, with 12 bases between. CDR3 loop: CASSHLLTNTDTQYF. CDR3 coding DNA: TGCGCCAGCAGCCATTTATTGACTAACACAGATACGCAGTATTTT.

This sequence joins TRBV6-1 and TRBJ2-7; unclear D gene. This CDR3 is 10 amino acids long. Germline V gives CDR1 MNHNS, CDR2 SASEGT. V was cut by 0 bases and J by 10 bases, with 4 bases left in between. The DNA of the CDR3 is TGTGCCAGCAGTGAAGCGCGACAGTACTTC. This gives the protein CASSEARQYF.

The chain combines TRBV11-2 with TRBJ1-2, with D perhaps matching TRBD1 (6 bases). Trimming cost V 6 bases and J 0 bases, with 14 bases left between them. The CDR3 totals 15 residues. Looked up from germline, CDR1 is SGHAT and CDR2 is FQNNGV. CDR3 in DNA: TGTGCCAGCAGGCAAACAGGGCGAGCTAACTATGGCTACACCTTC. Translating it yields CASRQTGRANYGYTF.

This clone was seen many times. This chain links TRBV4-2 with TRBJ2-7; 14 bases line up with TRBD2. Trimming at V came to 4 bases and at J to 4 bases, leaving 9 bases not matched to a gene. The CDR3 totals 17 residues. CDR1 and CDR2 from the germline V gene are LGHNA and YNFKEQ. The CDR3 protein is CASSPYGTSGSGYEQYF. In nucleotides, the CDR3 is TGTGCCAGCAGCCCCTATGGGACTAGCGGGAGTGGGTACGAGCAGTACTTC.

This sequence joins TRBV21-1 and TRBJ1-4. TRBV21-1 is noted as a pseudogene. The CDR3 is 16 amino acids. The CDR3 nucleotides read TGTGCCAGCAGCAACCCCGGGGGCCACCGTAATGAAAAACTGTTTTTT. Protein product: CASSNPGGHRNEKLFF.

V is TRBV5-6 and J is TRBJ1-5; no reliable D call. The ends were cut back, 0 bases at V and 0 bases at J, with 4 bases in the middle. There are 14 residues in the CDR3. Germline lookup yields CDR1 SGHDT and CDR2 YYEEEE. CDR3 residues: CASSLVSSNQPQHF. CDR3 nucleotides: TGTGCCAGCAGCTTGGTGAGTAGCAATCAGCCCCAGCATTTT.

V usage is TRBV6-5 and J usage is TRBJ2-2, with 11 bases lining up with TRBD1. With V trimmed by 4 bases and J by 6 bases, 7 bases remained unmatched. The germline CDR1 and CDR2 sequences are MNHEY and SVGAGI. There are 16 residues in the CDR3. The CDR3 nucleotides read TGTGCCAGCAGTTCCGGACAGGGGGCGCGTCCCGGGGAGCTGTTTTTT. Translated, it gives CASSSGQGARPGELFF.